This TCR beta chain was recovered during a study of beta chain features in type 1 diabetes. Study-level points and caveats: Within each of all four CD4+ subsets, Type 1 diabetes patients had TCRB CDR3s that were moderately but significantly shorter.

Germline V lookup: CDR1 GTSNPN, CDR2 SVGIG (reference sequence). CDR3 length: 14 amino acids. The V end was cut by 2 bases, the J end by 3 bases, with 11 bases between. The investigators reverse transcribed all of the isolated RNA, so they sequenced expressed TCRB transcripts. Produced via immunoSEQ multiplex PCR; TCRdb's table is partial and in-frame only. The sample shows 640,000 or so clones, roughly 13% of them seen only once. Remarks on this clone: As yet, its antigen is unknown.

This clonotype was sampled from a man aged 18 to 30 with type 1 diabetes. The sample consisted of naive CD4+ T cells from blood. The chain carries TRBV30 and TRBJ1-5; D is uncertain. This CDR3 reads CAWSPQRDNQPQHF. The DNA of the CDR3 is TGTGCCTGGAGTCCCCAGAGAGACAATCAGCCCCAGCATTTT.